One and the same sample provided the 19 T cell receptor beta chains below, sequenced in a study of graft-versus-host responses after intestinal transplantation. Which antigens these TCRs recognize remains unknown. Clones were read by immunoSEQ multiplex PCR, and TCRdb kept only the in-frame ones, dropping some. The sample includes around 97,000 clones, 85% to 95% of them seen just once. Here the sequenced sample was unstimulated CD8+ T cells sorted from spleen or lymph node cells, taken before intestinal transplant. The source of these receptors is a human donor who received an intestinal transplant.

The V call is TRBV7-9, the J call TRBJ1-1; D unclear. V was clipped by 1 base and J by 0 bases, with 9 bases between them. The CDR3 spans 15 residues. CDR1 is SEHNR and CDR2 is FQNEAQ in the germline V gene (reference sequence). The CDR3 DNA is TGTGCCAGCAGCTTAGATTGGGGTCTGAACACTGAAGCTTTCTTT. It specifies CASSLDWGLNTEAFF.

The rearrangement joins TRBV7-9 to TRBJ2-7; TRBD2 matches at 9 bases. Germline-derived CDR1 and CDR2 are SEHNR and FQNEAQ (reference sequence). J lost 4 bases, V lost 2 bases, and 3 bases had no gene match. The CDR3 length is 14 residues. DNA for the CDR3: TGTGCCAGCAGCTTATCGACTAGCGGATACGAGCAGTACTTC. Residues: CASSLSTSGYEQYF.

The chain is built from TRBV6-5 and TRBJ2-1; D is unresolved. Germline CDR1 is MNHEY and CDR2 is SVGAGI. The CDR3 length is 12 residues. V lost 8 bases and J 0 bases, leaving 5 bases between the germline ends. The CDR3 DNA sequence: TGTGCCAGCGGGCCCTCCTACAATGAGCAGTTCTTC. Amino acid sequence: CASGPSYNEQFF.

The chain has TRBV13 and TRBJ2-1; no reliable D call. V lost 6 bases and J lost 7, with 16 bases in between. The CDR3 spans 14 residues. Germline V lookup: CDR1 PRHDT, CDR2 FYEKMQ (reference sequence). CDR3 nucleotide sequence: TGTGCCAGCAGGTCACGGGCCGCATGGAATGAGCAGTTCTTC. Its protein is CASRSRAAWNEQFF.

J is TRBJ2-7 and V is TRBV7-6; a possible D gene is TRBD2 (6 bases). V gave up 1 base and J gave up 0 bases, with 7 bases separating them. Germline assignment: CDR1 SGHVS and CDR2 FNYEAQ. The CDR3 runs 14 residues. The CDR3 region is CASSLDGSSYEQYF. Here the CDR3 DNA reads TGTGCCAGCAGCTTAGACGGGAGCTCCTACGAGCAGTACTTC.

CDR3 loop: CSVEAWRAEETQYF. DNA for the CDR3: TGCAGCGTTGAAGCGTGGAGGGCTGAGGAGACCCAGTACTTC. The gene calls are TRBV29-1 and TRBJ2-5, with D possibly being TRBD2 (6 bases). The CDR3 is 14 amino acids. V shed 1 base and J shed 5 bases, with 14 bases lying between them. Germline CDR1 and CDR2: SQVTM and ANQGSEA.

The V gene is TRBV18, the J gene TRBJ1-3, with D perhaps matching TRBD1 (5 bases). From germline, CDR1 is KGHSH and CDR2 LQKENI. The CDR3 is 15 amino acids. The ends were cut back, 5 bases at V and 0 bases at J, with 11 bases in the middle. This chain's CDR3 is CASSYGADSGNTIYF. The CDR3 DNA follows: TGTGCCAGCTCATACGGGGCAGACTCTGGAAACACCATATATTTT.

This chain links TRBV7-9 with TRBJ2-1; D gene uncertain. Trimming left V 2 bases short and J 0 bases short, with 14 bases between. Germline V gene sequence: CDR1 SEHNR, CDR2 FQNEAQ (reference sequence). The CDR3 length is 17 residues. The CDR3 protein is CASSLIKVFVSYNEQFF. The CDR3 bases are TGTGCCAGCAGCTTAATTAAAGTCTTCGTCTCCTACAATGAGCAGTTCTTC. The variable domain in full, completed from reference TRBV7-9 and TRBJ2-1, reads DTGVSQNPRHKITKRGQNVTFRCDPISEHNRLYWYRQTLGQGPEFLTYFQNEAQLEKSRLLSDRFSAERPKGSFSTLEIQRTEQGDSAMYLCASSLIKVFVSYNEQFFGPGTRLTVL.

The J gene is TRBJ1-2, the V gene TRBV9; tentatively, D is TRBD1 (5 bases). CDR3 length equals 15 residues. Germline CDR1 and CDR2: SGDLS and YYNGEE. Trimming shortened V by 0 bases and J by 0 bases, and 9 bases separated the two germline ends. CDR3 nucleotide sequence: TGTGCCAGCAGCGTAGCAGAGACAGCTAACTATGGCTACACCTTC. It yields the protein CASSVAETANYGYTF.

The V call is TRBV7-3, the J call TRBJ2-5, with TRBD2 matching over 16 bases. This CDR3 has 17 amino acids. Germline assignment: CDR1 SGHTA and CDR2 FQGTGA. V shed 4 bases, J shed 3 bases, and the junction held 5 bases outside the gene matches. The chain's CDR3 is CASSSGLAGGLEETQYF. DNA for the CDR3: TGTGCCAGCAGCTCGGGACTAGCGGGGGGGCTGGAAGAGACCCAGTACTTC.

The chain couples TRBV5-5 to TRBJ2-1; TRBD2 matches 9 bases. Germline V gene lookup returns CDR1 SGHKS and CDR2 YYEKEE (reference sequence). The J segment lost 6 bases and the V segment lost 0 bases, leaving 4 bases of the junction unmatched. CDR3 length: 15 amino acids. The CDR3 loop reads CASSLGLAGPNEQFF. The CDR3 region has the DNA TGTGCCAGCAGCTTGGGGCTAGCGGGGCCCAATGAGCAGTTCTTC. The variable domain in full, completed from reference TRBV5-5 and TRBJ2-1, reads DAGVTQSPTHLIKTRGQQVTLRCSPISGHKSVSWYQQVLGQGPQFIFQYYEKEERGRGNFPDRFSARQFPNYSSELNVNALLLGDSALYLCASSLGLAGPNEQFFGPGTRLTVL.

The chain couples TRBV6-1 to TRBJ2-7; no reliable D call. The CDR3 extends over 16 amino acids. Deletions cut 0 bases from V and 0 bases from J, with 12 bases between. CDR1 is MNHNS, CDR2 SASEGT, per germline. The CDR3 is CASSEASTPSSYEQYF. For the CDR3, the DNA is TGTGCCAGCAGTGAAGCCTCGACACCGAGCTCCTACGAGCAGTACTTC.

The chain combines TRBV5-1 with TRBJ1-2; D is uncertain. The CDR3 is 12 amino acids. The V gene lost 0 bases and the J gene lost 4 bases, with 4 bases spanning the gap. CDR1 is SGHRS and CDR2 is YFSETQ in the germline V gene. In DNA form, the CDR3 reads TGCGCCAGCAGCTTGGATTTCTATGGCTACACCTTC. Translating it yields CASSLDFYGYTF.

This chain uses TRBV7-2 with TRBJ2-7; possible D gene TRBD1, 5 bases. This CDR3 has 14 residues. The ends were cut back, 7 bases at V and 0 bases at J, with 13 bases in the middle. CDR1 and CDR2 from the germline V gene are SGHTA and FQGNSA. The CDR3 is CASIPTADSYEQYF. Written as DNA, the CDR3 is TGTGCCAGCATCCCGACAGCAGACTCCTACGAGCAGTACTTC.

The chain carries TRBV2 and TRBJ2-1; tentative D call: TRBD2 (5 bases). Germline CDR1 SNHLY, CDR2 FYNNEI. Trimming pared 7 bases from V and 4 bases from J, leaving 5 bases between. The CDR3 runs to 11 residues. The DNA of the CDR3 is TGTGCCAGCACGGGGTACAATGAGCAGTTCTTC. This encodes CASTGYNEQFF.

This chain joins TRBV27 and TRBJ2-3; the D gene is possibly TRBD1 (5 bases). V lost 5 bases and J lost 1, with 13 bases in between. The CDR3 has 15 amino acids. CDR1 and CDR2 from the germline V gene are MNHEY and SMNVEV (reference sequence). CDR3 sequence reads: CASSLTGYGTDTQYF. The CDR3 DNA reads TGTGCCAGCAGTCTTACAGGATATGGCACAGATACGCAGTATTTT.

The chain has TRBV4-2 and TRBJ1-3; D uncertain. CDR3 length: 16 amino acids. V lost 0 bases to trimming and J lost 0 bases, with 9 bases between them. Germline lookup yields CDR1 LGHNA and CDR2 YNFKEQ. Written as DNA, the CDR3 is TGTGCCAGCAGCCAAGAGGCAGGAAGCTCTGGAAACACCATATATTTT. It codes for CASSQEAGSSGNTIYF.

V is TRBV10-1 and J is TRBJ2-1; D possibly corresponds to TRBD2 (6 bases). The CDR3 consists of 18 residues. Per the germline V gene, CDR1 is WNHNN and CDR2 is SYGVQD (reference sequence). The V end lost 0 bases, the J end lost 0 bases, and 15 bases lay between the germline ends. The CDR3 DNA is TGCGCCAGCAGTGAGTCAGGGGCCCTAGCGAGCTCCTACAATGAGCAGTTCTTC. This codes for CASSESGALASSYNEQFF.

This sequence joins TRBV27 and TRBJ1-2; D is possibly TRBD1 (5 bases). The V and J ends lost 1 base and 1 base respectively, with 7 bases between them. Germline CDR1 and CDR2: MNHEY and SMNVEV (reference sequence). The CDR3 has 14 residues. The CDR3 protein is CASSLYGGNYGYTF. The CDR3 DNA sequence: TGTGCCAGCAGTTTATATGGGGGTAACTATGGCTACACCTTC.